This entry describes one T cell receptor beta chain. As yet, its antigen is unknown. Germline CDR1 GTSNPN, CDR2 SVGIG (reference sequence). V gave up 4 bases and J gave up 5 bases; unmatched junction bases: 10. The CDR3 is 14 amino acids. This specimen comes from a study of blood T cells in healthy people across ages. For the second PCR, which ran for roughly 6 to 12 cycles, a sample-barcoded 5' primer and a J-beta primer mix were used. Each of the cDNA molecules was tagged by a template-switch adaptor with 12 random nucleotides. At least 2.5 million CDR3-containing paired-end reads were obtained per sample. Each CDR3 protein gets one entry after TCRdb re-called the 5' RACE reads with MiXCR. Among about 1,600,000 distinct CDR3 sequences listed, around two fifths were seen once. Notes on the study in general: Older age coincided with a roughly linear decline in TCR beta diversity per million T cells.

RNA extraction gave at least 5 micrograms of total RNA per sample. Input material: blood. The V and J genes are TRBV30 and TRBJ2-7, with 8 bases aligning to TRBD2. This clonotype was obtained from a woman aged 18-30 years in good health. CDR3 sequence: CAWNQAGGLDEQYF. The CDR3 DNA follows: TGTGCCTGGAATCAGGCGGGGGGCCTCGACGAGCAGTACTTC.